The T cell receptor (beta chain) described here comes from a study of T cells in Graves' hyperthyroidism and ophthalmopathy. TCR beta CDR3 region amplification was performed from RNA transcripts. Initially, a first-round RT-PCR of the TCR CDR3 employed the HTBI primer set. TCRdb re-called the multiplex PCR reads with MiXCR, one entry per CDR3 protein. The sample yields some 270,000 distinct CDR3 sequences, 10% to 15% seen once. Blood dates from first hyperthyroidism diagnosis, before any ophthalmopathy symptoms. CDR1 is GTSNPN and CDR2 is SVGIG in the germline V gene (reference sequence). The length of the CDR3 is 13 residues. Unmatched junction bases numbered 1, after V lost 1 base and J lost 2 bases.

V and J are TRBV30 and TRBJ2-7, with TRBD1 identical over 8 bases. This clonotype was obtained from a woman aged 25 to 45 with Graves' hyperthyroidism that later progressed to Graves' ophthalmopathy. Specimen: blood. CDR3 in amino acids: CAWSEDRAYEQYF. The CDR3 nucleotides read TGTGCCTGGAGTGAGGACAGGGCCTACGAGCAGTACTTC.